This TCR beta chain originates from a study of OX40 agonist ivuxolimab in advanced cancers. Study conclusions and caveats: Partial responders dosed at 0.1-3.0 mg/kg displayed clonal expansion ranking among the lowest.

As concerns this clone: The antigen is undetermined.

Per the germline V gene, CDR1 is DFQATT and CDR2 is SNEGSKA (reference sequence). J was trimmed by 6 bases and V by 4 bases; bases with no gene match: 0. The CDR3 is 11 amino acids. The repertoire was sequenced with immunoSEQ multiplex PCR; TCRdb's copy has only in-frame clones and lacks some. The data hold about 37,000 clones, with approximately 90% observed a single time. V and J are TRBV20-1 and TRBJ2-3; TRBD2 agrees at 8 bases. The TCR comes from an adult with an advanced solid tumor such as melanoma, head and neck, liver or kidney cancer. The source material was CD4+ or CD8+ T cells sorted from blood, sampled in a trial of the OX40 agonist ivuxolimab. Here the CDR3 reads CSAKRGDTQYF. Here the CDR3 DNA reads TGCAGTGCTAAGCGGGGGGATACGCAGTATTTT.